Listed here are 16 T cell receptor beta chains from one sample, sequenced in a study of blood T cells in healthy people across ages. Next came a second PCR, run for about 6 to 11 cycles, which used a sample-barcoded 5' primer along with a J-beta primer mix. Each CDR3 protein is one row after TCRdb ran MiXCR on the 5' RACE reads. This sample yields roughly 700,000 distinct CDR3 sequences, of which around 25% are seen a single time; roughly 9% belongs to the top ten. This same sample was also part of a study on T cells of mothers and their children.

Material for sequencing was blood. The receptor source for this set is a boy aged 10-17 years in good health.

The chain uses TRBV27 and TRBJ2-7; D not resolved. Looked up from germline, CDR1 is MNHEY and CDR2 is SMNVEV (reference sequence). Trimming cost V 2 bases and J 2 bases, with 10 bases left between them. This CDR3 has 14 amino acids. This CDR3 reads CASSLQSAAYEQYF. The CDR3 DNA follows: TGTGCCAGCAGTTTACAGTCTGCGGCCTACGAGCAGTACTTC.

In its sample, this clonotype was seen a few times. The chain joins TRBV5-6 to TRBJ2-4; 9 bases map to TRBD1. V shed 4 bases, J shed 7 bases, and the junction held 9 bases outside the gene matches. Germline V CDR1 and CDR2: SGHDT, YYEEEE. This CDR3 region has 15 residues. DNA for the CDR3: TGTGCCAGCAGCAACCCTCGGACAGGGGACAACATTCAGTACTTC. This translates into CASSNPRTGDNIQYF.

This clonotype was detected a few times. The chain recombines TRBV6-1 with TRBJ2-5; a possible D gene is TRBD2 (6 bases). The J call is in doubt because the DNA end fits TRBJ2-7 better. Germline V gene data show CDR1 as MNHNS and CDR2 as SASEGT. There are 14 residues in the CDR3. CDR3 bases: TGTGCCAGCACCAACGGCGGAGGGCCCTACGAGCAGTACTTC. It encodes CASTNGGGPYEQYF.

This clonotype was counted between two and nine times. This chain connects TRBV7-9 to TRBJ2-1; TRBD2 aligns across 12 bases. CDR1 and CDR2 (germline): SEHNR, FQNEAQ (reference sequence). With V trimmed by 3 bases and J by 7 bases, 7 bases remained unmatched. The CDR3 is 16 residues long. The CDR3 DNA follows: TGTGCCAGCAGCTTCCCCCTAGCGGGGGGGCTGAATGAGCAGTTCTTC. This codes for CASSFPLAGGLNEQFF.

This sequence joins TRBV4-1 and TRBJ2-5, with unresolved D. There are 13 residues in the CDR3. Germline V gene sequence: CDR1 MGHRA, CDR2 YSYEKL. V lost 0 bases and J 9 bases, leaving 11 bases between the germline ends. CDR3 residues: CASSQDSQLAQYF. CDR3 DNA sequence: TGCGCCAGCAGCCAAGATTCCCAACTGGCCCAGTACTTC.

The sample holds a few counts of this clonotype. The genes are TRBV5-1 and TRBJ2-3, with a possible D match to TRBD2 (5 bases). CDR1 and CDR2 (germline): SGHRS, YFSETQ. V shed 5 bases and J shed 5 bases, with 9 bases lying between them. This CDR3 contains 12 residues. Here the CDR3 reads CASRVAGDTQYF. In nucleotides, the CDR3 is TGCGCCAGCAGAGTCGCGGGAGATACGCAGTATTTT.

The rearrangement joins TRBV4-1 to TRBJ1-2; D not certain. This CDR3 contains 14 residues. V was trimmed by 6 bases and J by 0 bases, leaving 11 bases between them. The V gene's germline CDR1 is MGHRA and CDR2 YSYEKL. The DNA of the CDR3 is TGCGCCAGCAGTCCTTCGAGGGCTAACTATGGCTACACCTTC. It codes for CASSPSRANYGYTF.

This chain joins TRBV29-1 and TRBJ1-2, with D perhaps TRBD1 (5 bases). V was trimmed by 6 bases and J by 8 bases, leaving 13 bases between them. Germline V CDR1 and CDR2: SQVTM, ANQGSEA. The CDR3 spans 11 residues. This CDR3 reads CSVFGAIGYTF. The CDR3 DNA is TGCAGCGTCTTCGGGGCTATCGGCTACACCTTC. Based on the CDR3 plus reference TRBV29-1 and TRBJ1-2, the full variable domain is SAVISQKPSRDICQRGTSLTIQCQVDSQVTMMFWYRQQPGQSLTLIATANQGSEATYESGFVIDKFPISRPNLTFSTLTVSNMSPEDSSIYLCSVFGAIGYTFGSGTRLTVV.

This clonotype appeared a few times. An end of the junction does not agree with germline; a read error may underlie this. The rearrangement uses TRBV20-1 and TRBJ2-1, with 13 nucleotides matching TRBD2. In germline, CDR1 is DFQATT, CDR2 SNEGSKA (reference sequence). The CDR3 runs to 17 residues. CDR3 residues: CSARDGLAGDIYNEQFF. CDR3 in DNA: TGCAGCGCTAGAGATGGACTAGCGGGAGATATCTACAATGAGCAGTTCTTC.

This clonotype was recorded only once. The chain couples TRBV6-6 to TRBJ2-1; 11 bases are shared with TRBD2. V lost 5 bases to trimming and J lost 6 bases; unmatched junction nucleotides: 3. CDR3 length: 14 amino acids. CDR1 and CDR2 (germline): MNHNY, SVGAGI (reference sequence). The CDR3 loop reads CASSTSGSSNEQFF. CDR3 DNA sequence: TGTGCCAGCAGTACTAGCGGGAGTTCCAATGAGCAGTTCTTC.

The chain carries TRBV2 and TRBJ2-7; D is perhaps TRBD2 (6 bases). The CDR3 consists of 14 residues. Germline V lookup: CDR1 SNHLY, CDR2 FYNNEI. V lost 3 bases, J lost 2 bases, and 11 bases lay in between. CDR3 in amino acids: CASSEGREAYEQYF. CDR3 DNA: TGTGCCAGCAGTGAGGGCAGGGAGGCCTACGAGCAGTACTTC.

The chain employs TRBV29-1 and TRBJ2-1; 7 bases align to TRBD2. V was pared by 7 bases and J by 7 bases, with 7 bases of the junction left unmatched. The CDR3 is 12 amino acids. Germline-derived CDR1 and CDR2 are SQVTM and ANQGSEA. CDR3 in amino acids: CSARAAGNEQFF. The CDR3 DNA follows: TGCAGCGCCCGGGCAGCGGGGAATGAGCAGTTCTTC.

The V and J genes are TRBV29-1 and TRBJ1-2, with D possibly being TRBD1 (6 bases). V was shortened by 5 bases and J by 8 bases, with 12 bases between the two germline ends. From germline, CDR1 is SQVTM and CDR2 ANQGSEA. This CDR3 has 11 amino acids. CDR3 sequence reads: CSVPRGGGYTF. CDR3 DNA sequence: TGCAGCGTTCCCCGAGGGGGAGGCTACACCTTC.

The V and J genes are TRBV12-3 or TRBV12-4 and TRBJ1-2; D is undetermined. V dropped 5 bases and J dropped 2 bases, with 15 bases sitting between them. The CDR3 has 15 amino acids. The CDR3 region has the DNA TGTGCCAGCAGTCCGTTAATGGCAGCGAACTATGGCTACACCTTC. This translates into CASSPLMAANYGYTF.

CDR3 DNA sequence: TGTGCCAGCAGCTCCGCTGAGGCTGGTGGCTACACCTTC. It codes for CASSSAEAGGYTF. The V and J genes are TRBV7-9 and TRBJ1-2, with no clear D. Germline-derived CDR1 and CDR2 are SEHNR and FQNEAQ (reference sequence). The CDR3 length is 13 residues. V dropped 4 bases and J dropped 7 bases, with 13 bases sitting between them. Full variable domain (rest looked up from reference TRBV7-9 and TRBJ1-2): DTGVSQNPRHKITKRGQNVTFRCDPISEHNRLYWYRQTLGQGPEFLTYFQNEAQLEKSRLLSDRFSAERPKGSFSTLEIQRTEQGDSAMYLCASSSAEAGGYTFGSGTRLTVV.

This clonotype was counted only a few times. V is TRBV6-6 and J is TRBJ2-5, with 9 nucleotides matching TRBD1. Trimming removed 2 bases from V and 5 bases from J; junction bases left unmatched: 6. Germline loops: CDR1 MNHNY, CDR2 SVGAGI (reference sequence). The CDR3 contains 15 residues. CDR3 protein: CASSYKQGARETQYF. CDR3 DNA: TGTGCCAGCAGTTACAAACAGGGGGCTCGGGAGACCCAGTACTTC.